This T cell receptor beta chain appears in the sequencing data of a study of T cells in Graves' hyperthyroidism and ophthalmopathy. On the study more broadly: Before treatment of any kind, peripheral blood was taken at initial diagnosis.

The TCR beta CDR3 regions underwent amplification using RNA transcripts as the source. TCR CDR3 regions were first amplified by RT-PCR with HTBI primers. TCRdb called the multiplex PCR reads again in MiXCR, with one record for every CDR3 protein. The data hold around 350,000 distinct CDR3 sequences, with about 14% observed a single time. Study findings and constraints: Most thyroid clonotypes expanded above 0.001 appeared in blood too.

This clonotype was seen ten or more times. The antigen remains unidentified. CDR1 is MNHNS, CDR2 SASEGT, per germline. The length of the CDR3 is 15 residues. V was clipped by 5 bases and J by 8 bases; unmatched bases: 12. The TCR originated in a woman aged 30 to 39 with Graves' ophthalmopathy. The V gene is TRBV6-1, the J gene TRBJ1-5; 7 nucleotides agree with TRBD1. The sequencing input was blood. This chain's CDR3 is CASSSGTATLEPQHF. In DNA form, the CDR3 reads TGTGCCAGCAGTTCAGGGACAGCCACCCTTGAGCCCCAGCATTTT.